Listed here are 32 T cell receptor beta chains from one sample, sequenced in a study of shared clonotypes between healthy human individuals. Using immunoSEQ multiplex PCR, the repertoire was profiled, and TCRdb retains in-frame clones only, with some absent. The profile shows some 1.5 million clones, nearly 99% of them singletons. The sequenced sample consisted of naive CD4+ T cells sorted from blood. As for subset: CD45RA+ positively selected. The origin of the receptors is a man aged 25 to 40 in good health.

The gene calls are TRBV5-4 and TRBJ2-5; TRBD1 matches 8 bases. The germline V gene has CDR1 SGHNT and CDR2 YYREEE (reference sequence). V shed 6 bases and J 5 bases; nucleotides not matched to a gene: 6. The length of the CDR3 is 13 residues. The CDR3 here is CASKDRGRETQYF. The DNA for the CDR3 is TGTGCCAGCAAAGACAGGGGTCGGGAGACCCAGTACTTC. The complete variable domain, with remaining parts taken from reference TRBV5-4 and TRBJ2-5, reads ETGVTQSPTHLIKTRGQQVTLRCSSQSGHNTVSWYQQALGQGPQFIFQYYREEENGRGNFPPRFSGLQFPNYSSELNVNALELDDSALYLCASKDRGRETQYFGPGTRLLVL.

V usage is TRBV28 and J usage is TRBJ2-7; 8 bases align to TRBD1. After removal of 6 bases from V and 3 bases from J, the junction contained 7 bases not matched to a gene. Germline loops: CDR1 MDHEN, CDR2 SYDVKM. The CDR3 spans 14 residues. The CDR3 reads CASRPGQDFYEQYF. The CDR3 DNA follows: TGTGCCAGCAGACCGGGACAGGACTTCTACGAGCAGTACTTC.

The chain carries TRBV4-2 and TRBJ2-7; 9 positions match TRBD2. Trimming at V came to 3 bases and at J to 4 bases, leaving 13 bases not matched to a gene. This CDR3 is 17 amino acids long. From germline, CDR1 is LGHNA and CDR2 YNFKEQ. The CDR3 sequence is CASSQYFETSGFYEQYF. Written as DNA, the CDR3 is TGTGCCAGCAGCCAGTATTTTGAGACTAGCGGTTTTTACGAGCAGTACTTC.

The chain has TRBV11-2 and TRBJ2-5, with TRBD2 matching over 14 bases. The CDR3 contains 17 residues. Germline CDR1 is SGHAT and CDR2 is FQNNGV. The trim removed 3 bases at V and 2 bases at J, leaving 5 bases unmatched. The CDR3 is CASSFRTSGRQQETQYF. CDR3 bases: TGTGCCAGCAGCTTCCGGACTAGCGGGAGGCAACAAGAGACCCAGTACTTC.

V usage is TRBV9 and J usage is TRBJ2-1; D unclear. V lost 0 bases, J lost 9 bases, and 10 bases lay in between. The germline V gene has CDR1 SGDLS and CDR2 YYNGEE. This CDR3 contains 13 residues. Here the CDR3 DNA reads TGTGCCAGCAGCGTAGAGGTAGCAGGTGAGCAGTTCTTC. It specifies CASSVEVAGEQFF.

The chain couples TRBV7-8 to TRBJ1-5, with a possible D match to TRBD1 (5 bases). The V end was cut by 1 base, the J end by 5 bases, with 15 bases between. The CDR3 runs to 16 residues. Germline V lookup: CDR1 SGHVS, CDR2 FQNEAQ. Here the CDR3 reads CASSLGIGAGHQPQHF. CDR3 DNA: TGTGCCAGCAGCTTAGGAATCGGGGCAGGTCATCAGCCCCAGCATTTT.

This chain connects TRBV5-4 to TRBJ2-7; TRBD2 is a possible D gene (5 bases). The germline V gene has CDR1 SGHNT and CDR2 YYREEE (reference sequence). This CDR3 spans 14 amino acids. Deletions cut 4 bases from V and 1 base from J, with 12 bases between. CDR3 protein: CASSKPGISYEQYF. As DNA, the CDR3 is TGTGCCAGCAGCAAACCCGGGATTTCCTACGAGCAGTACTTC.

J is TRBJ2-4 and V is TRBV5-5, with D perhaps given as TRBD1 or TRBD2 (5 bases each). The CDR3 is 18 residues long. Trimming cost V 4 bases and J 0 bases, with 20 bases left between them. The germline gives CDR1 SGHKS, CDR2 YYEKEE (reference sequence). The CDR3 loop reads CASSPQTWGSVAKNIQYF. The CDR3 nucleotides read TGTGCCAGCAGCCCGCAGACTTGGGGGTCAGTAGCCAAAAACATTCAGTACTTC.

V and J are TRBV5-1 and TRBJ2-1; weak D call: TRBD1 (5 bases). This CDR3 contains 15 residues. Germline V lookup: CDR1 SGHRS, CDR2 YFSETQ. V lost 2 bases and J lost 4, with 13 bases in between. The CDR3 loop is CASSLQARSYNEQFF. The CDR3, as DNA: TGCGCCAGCAGCTTACAGGCCAGGTCTTACAATGAGCAGTTCTTC.

This chain joins TRBV27 and TRBJ1-2, with 10 bases that match TRBD1. Trimming removed 3 bases from V and 4 bases from J; junction bases left unmatched: 11. CDR1 is MNHEY and CDR2 is SMNVEV in the germline V gene (reference sequence). The CDR3 loop spans 17 amino acids. CDR3 sequence: CASSFRGRQGASYGYTF. The CDR3, as DNA: TGTGCCAGCAGTTTTAGGGGTCGACAGGGGGCCAGCTATGGCTACACCTTC.

CDR3 protein: CASSLDRGGNTIYF. DNA for the CDR3: TGTGCCAGCTCACTGGACAGGGGTGGAAACACCATATATTTT. This chain connects TRBV18 to TRBJ1-3, with TRBD1 matching 9 bases. Trimming cost V 4 bases and J 3 bases; bases outside gene matches: 1. There are 14 residues in the CDR3. Germline V gives CDR1 KGHSH, CDR2 LQKENI.

The chain uses TRBV9 and TRBJ2-3; D uncertain. V lost 0 bases to trimming and J lost 0 bases, with 8 bases between them. The germline V gene has CDR1 SGDLS and CDR2 YYNGEE. This CDR3 comprises 15 residues. In DNA, the CDR3 is TGTGCCAGCAGCGTAGACACCGCTAGCACAGATACGCAGTATTTT. It is translated as CASSVDTASTDTQYF.

The gene calls are TRBV6-5 and TRBJ2-1; no clear D gene. CDR1 and CDR2 from the germline V gene are MNHEY and SVGAGI. V was trimmed by 0 bases and J by 8 bases, leaving 17 bases between them. The CDR3 length is 16 residues. CDR3 sequence: CASSYSPTLRRDEQFF. The CDR3 DNA follows: TGTGCCAGCAGTTACTCCCCCACCTTACGTCGAGATGAGCAGTTCTTC.

This clone was detected only once. The chain carries TRBV7-2 and TRBJ1-2, with 10 positions matching TRBD1. The CDR3 has 13 residues. The ends lost 5 bases at V and 12 bases at J; junction bases unmatched: 9. CDR1 is SGHTA and CDR2 is FQGNSA in the germline V gene. The CDR3 loop reads CASSLGQGGRDTF. CDR3 coding DNA: TGTGCCAGCAGCCTAGGACAGGGGGGAAGAGACACCTTC.

Note on this clone: At the DNA level, this CDR3 is encoded by other sequences in the same sample as well. This chain links TRBV10-2 with TRBJ2-5; D is unclear. V shed 7 bases and J shed 5 bases, with 8 bases lying between them. The CDR3 runs 11 residues. Per the germline V gene, CDR1 is WSHSY and CDR2 is SAAADI. The CDR3 sequence: CASKSGETQYF. The CDR3, as DNA: TGCGCCAGCAAATCTGGGGAGACCCAGTACTTC.

The chain couples TRBV25-1 to TRBJ2-3, with no clear D. V lost 3 bases and J lost 1, with 11 bases in between. From germline, CDR1 is MGHDK and CDR2 SYGVNS. The CDR3 spans 15 residues. The CDR3 loop is CASSDVGRRTDTQYF. For the CDR3, the DNA is TGTGCCAGCAGTGATGTTGGCAGACGCACAGATACGCAGTATTTT.

The chain joins TRBV28 to TRBJ1-1, with D unclear. This CDR3 has 14 amino acids. V was pared by 4 bases and J by 0 bases, with 9 bases between. Germline CDR1 and CDR2: MDHEN and SYDVKM. The CDR3 coding sequence is TGTGCCAGCAGTTCCCTGGGCTTGAACACTGAAGCTTTCTTT. Translation gives CASSSLGLNTEAFF.

V is TRBV2 and J is TRBJ1-2; tentatively, D is TRBD1 (6 bases). The V gene lost 6 bases and the J gene lost 4 bases, with 9 bases spanning the gap. Germline values: CDR1 SNHLY, CDR2 FYNNEI. The CDR3 has 12 residues. The CDR3 nucleotides are TGTGCCAGCAGAGAGGACAGCTATGGCTACACCTTC. Translating gives CASREDSYGYTF. Using reference TRBV2 and TRBJ1-2 for the parts outside the CDR3, the full variable domain is EPEVTQTPSHQVTQMGQEVILRCVPISNHLYFYWYRQILGQKVEFLVSFYNNEISEKSEIFDDQFSVERPDGSNFTLKIRSTKLEDSAMYFCASREDSYGYTFGSGTRLTVV.

The CDR3 sequence is CASGKRVPSYEQYF. The CDR3 DNA reads TGTGCCAGCGGTAAGCGGGTCCCTTCCTACGAGCAGTACTTC. The chain has TRBV7-9 and TRBJ2-7; tentative D call: TRBD2 (6 bases). Trimming pared 8 bases from V and 1 base from J, leaving 15 bases between. The CDR3 contains 14 residues. Germline-derived CDR1 and CDR2 are SEHNR and FQNEAQ (reference sequence).

The CDR3 loop is CASSTSHYDNYEQYF. The CDR3 DNA reads TGTGCCAGCAGCACGTCGCACTACGACAACTACGAGCAGTACTTC. J is TRBJ2-7 and V is TRBV13; the D is unclear. Trimming took 5 bases from V and 3 from J, leaving 17 bases between them. Germline V lookup: CDR1 PRHDT, CDR2 FYEKMQ (reference sequence). The CDR3 is 15 amino acids.

The CDR3 nucleotides are TGTGCCAGCGTTTCAGGGGGACTAGACGGTGAGCAGTTCTTC. Encoded protein: CASVSGGLDGEQFF. V gene TRBV2 combines with J gene TRBJ2-1, with D perhaps TRBD2 (8 bases). The CDR3 runs to 14 residues. Germline CDR1 is SNHLY and CDR2 is FYNNEI. Trimming removed 8 bases at V and 9 bases at J, with 20 bases between.

V usage is TRBV7-2 and J usage is TRBJ2-1; no definite D call. The CDR3 has 14 residues. CDR1 and CDR2 from the germline V gene are SGHTA and FQGNSA. With 2 bases removed from V and 10 bases from J, the gap between germline ends came to 15 bases. The CDR3 here is CASSLRLGLREQFF. As DNA, the CDR3 is TGTGCCAGCAGCTTACGCCTAGGGCTGAGGGAGCAGTTCTTC.

The V and J genes are TRBV19 and TRBJ2-1, with D possibly being TRBD1 (5 bases). Trimming cost V 0 bases and J 7 bases, with 22 bases left between them. This CDR3 contains 18 residues. CDR1 and CDR2 from the germline V gene are LNHDA and SQIVND (reference sequence). The CDR3 sequence: CASSIDQLVQGAVNEQFF. CDR3 DNA: TGTGCCAGTAGTATAGATCAGTTGGTTCAGGGCGCCGTAAATGAGCAGTTCTTC.

The chain has TRBV25-1 and TRBJ2-1; D remains unclear. The CDR3 contains 11 residues. With 2 bases removed from V and 8 bases from J, the gap between germline ends came to 4 bases. Germline CDR1 MGHDK, CDR2 SYGVNS. The CDR3 spells CASSEEYEQFF. For the CDR3, the DNA is TGTGCCAGCAGTGAAGAGTATGAGCAGTTCTTC. The complete variable domain, with remaining parts taken from reference TRBV25-1 and TRBJ2-1, reads EADIYQTPRYLVIGTGKKITLECSQTMGHDKMYWYQQDPGMELHLIHYSYGVNSTEKGDLSSESTVSRIRTEHFPLTLESARPSHTSQYLCASSEEYEQFFGPGTRLTVL.

CDR3 nucleotide sequence: TGTGCCAGCAGAGAGAGAGAGGGGGCCTCCTACGAGCAGTACTTC. It encodes CASREREGASYEQYF. V is TRBV6-1 and J is TRBJ2-7; TRBD1 matches 7 bases. Per germline, CDR1 MNHNS and CDR2 SASEGT. This CDR3 is built from 15 residues. Trimming cost V 6 bases and J 0 bases; bases outside gene matches: 8.

Of note for this clone: Different DNA sequences within this sample yield the same CDR3. The chain is built from TRBV6-6 and TRBJ2-7; 11 bases agree with TRBD2. Germline lookup yields CDR1 MNHNY and CDR2 SVGAGI (reference sequence). V dropped 7 bases and J dropped 1; count of bases not matched to a gene: 6. The CDR3 is made up of 15 amino acids. This CDR3 reads CASMGTSGISYEQYF. The CDR3 DNA follows: TGTGCCAGCATGGGGACTAGCGGAATATCCTACGAGCAGTACTTC.

The J gene is TRBJ2-2, the V gene TRBV11-3; no definite D call. Trimming removed 0 bases at V and 6 bases at J, with 20 bases between. The CDR3 totals 18 residues. CDR1 and CDR2 (germline): SGHNT, YENEEA. CDR3 sequence: CASSLDIVGAASAGELFF. CDR3 nucleotide sequence: TGTGCCAGCAGCTTAGATATTGTAGGCGCGGCGAGCGCCGGGGAGCTGTTTTTT.

The genes are TRBV28 and TRBJ1-1; no clear D gene. The V end lost 6 bases, the J end lost 14 bases, and 19 bases lay between the germline ends. This CDR3 spans 12 amino acids. Germline V CDR1 and CDR2: MDHEN, SYDVKM. The CDR3 DNA follows: TGTGCCAGCAGGCCACAAAGGTACCTAGCGTTCTTT. Translating gives CASRPQRYLAFF.

The chain carries TRBV7-2 and TRBJ2-3, with D unresolved. V lost 4 bases and J 7 bases, leaving 12 bases between the germline ends. This CDR3 spans 13 amino acids. Germline V gives CDR1 SGHTA, CDR2 FQGNSA. The CDR3 is CASSSTLVHTQYF. CDR3 bases: TGTGCCAGCAGCTCAACTCTAGTGCATACGCAGTATTTT.

As to this clone: Other nucleotide sequences in the sample specify the same CDR3. The V call is TRBV30, the J call TRBJ2-1; no clear D gene. CDR1 GTSNPN and CDR2 SVGIG come from the germline V gene (reference sequence). The CDR3 contains 12 residues. V dropped 2 bases and J dropped 4 bases, with 6 bases sitting between them. The CDR3 DNA is TGTGCCTGGAGTCCCACGTACAATGAGCAGTTCTTC. This encodes CAWSPTYNEQFF.

The CDR3 DNA reads as TGTGCCAGCAGTCCGACAGCCACCTACAATGAGCAGTTCTTC. This gives the protein CASSPTATYNEQFF. The rearrangement uses TRBV9 and TRBJ2-1, with TRBD1 as a possible D gene (5 bases). The CDR3 is 14 residues long. Germline CDR1 and CDR2: SGDLS and YYNGEE. The V gene lost 5 bases and the J gene lost 2 bases, with 11 bases spanning the gap.

The chain carries TRBV11-2 and TRBJ2-2; 10 bases match TRBD1. Germline CDR1 and CDR2: SGHAT and FQNNGV. The CDR3 totals 14 residues. V shed 7 bases, J shed 8 bases, and the junction held 7 bases outside the gene matches. CDR3 loop: CASKGTGVPGELFF. The DNA of the CDR3 is TGTGCCAGCAAGGGGACAGGGGTCCCGGGGGAGCTGTTTTTT.